Listed here are 25 T cell receptor beta chains from one sample, sequenced in a study of T cell changes during pregnancy in multiple sclerosis (dated by TCRdb to about 2019). Library preparation used the immunoSEQ multiplex PCR assay. The table comes from immuneACCESS by way of TCRdb, which keeps in-frame sequences with V and J called. Part of the clones is missing from these tables; in studies checked, under half for an unresolved V gene and the rest for unknown reasons. The sample table holds 30,000 to 40,000 clones, of which approximately 93% were seen once. The ten largest clones add up to approximately 8.6% of the sample. The sample in question was CD8+ T cells from peripheral blood mononuclear cells, obtained in the third trimester of pregnancy. Source of these receptors: a female donor with multiple sclerosis, enrolled in a pregnancy study.

V usage is TRBV27 and J usage is TRBJ1-2, with 7 nucleotides matching TRBD1. After removal of 3 bases from V and 3 bases from J, the junction contained 13 bases not matched to a gene. CDR3 size: 17 residues. Germline V gene data show CDR1 as MNHEY and CDR2 as SMNVEV (reference sequence). The CDR3 DNA follows: TGTGCCAGCAGTTTTGTCGGCGGGGACAGCTCCCACTATGGCTACACCTTC. Amino acids: CASSFVGGDSSHYGYTF.

The chain joins TRBV27 to TRBJ1-5; D might be TRBD1 (5 bases). There are 15 residues in the CDR3. V was trimmed by 2 bases and J by 4 bases, leaving 12 bases between them. Germline assignment: CDR1 MNHEY and CDR2 SMNVEV (reference sequence). CDR3 in DNA: TGTGCCAGCAGTTTAGGCGGGGGTACAAATCAGCCCCAGCATTTT. Protein sequence: CASSLGGGTNQPQHF.

This clone came up once. V is TRBV7-8 and J is TRBJ1-4, with a tentative D call TRBD1 (5 bases). V was shortened by 3 bases and J by 11 bases, with 7 bases between the two germline ends. CDR1 is SGHVS, CDR2 FQNEAQ, per germline. The CDR3 runs 11 residues. The CDR3 sequence is CASSFDSKLFF. The CDR3 DNA sequence: TGTGCCAGCAGCTTCGACAGCAAACTGTTTTTT.

The V call is TRBV2, the J call TRBJ1-5, with D maybe TRBD1 (6 bases). V lost 4 bases and J 0 bases, leaving 13 bases between the germline ends. The CDR3 contains 16 residues. Germline V lookup: CDR1 SNHLY, CDR2 FYNNEI. The chain's CDR3 is CASSGGHQYSNQPQHF. The DNA for the CDR3 is TGTGCCAGCAGTGGGGGACACCAGTATAGCAATCAGCCCCAGCATTTT.

The J gene is TRBJ2-7, the V gene TRBV5-5, with TRBD1 matching over 8 bases. In germline, CDR1 is SGHKS, CDR2 YYEKEE (reference sequence). CDR3 length: 12 residues. Losses at the gene ends were 3 bases for V and 6 bases for J; bases not matched to a gene: 2. This CDR3 reads CASSSGQVEQYF. The CDR3 DNA reads as TGTGCCAGCAGCTCGGGACAGGTCGAGCAGTACTTC.

The chain links TRBV19 to TRBJ1-1, with TRBD1 as a possible D gene (5 bases). Trimming took off 4 bases at V and 6 bases at J, with 15 bases between the two ends. The CDR3 spans 14 residues. Germline V gene data show CDR1 as LNHDA and CDR2 as SQIVND (reference sequence). CDR3 DNA: TGTGCCAGTAGTACCCGGGGGGGGGTCCCTGAAGCTTTCTTT. Amino acids: CASSTRGGVPEAFF.

The chain has TRBV5-4 and TRBJ2-3; 11 bases fit TRBD2. Germline V gives CDR1 SGHNT, CDR2 YYREEE (reference sequence). This CDR3 region has 18 residues. With 4 bases clipped from V and 6 bases from J, the junction kept 16 bases outside the gene matches. The CDR3 region has the DNA TGTGCCAGCAGCAGGTTACTAGCGGGGGTAATGGATGGCGATACGCAGTATTTT. Its translation is CASSRLLAGVMDGDTQYF.

The chain carries TRBV10-3 and TRBJ2-5; TRBD2 matches 8 bases. CDR1 is ENHRY, CDR2 SYGVKD, per germline. The CDR3 spans 15 residues. After removal of 4 bases from V and 2 bases from J, the junction contained 6 bases not matched to a gene. CDR3 DNA: TGTGCCATCAGTGGTCCCAGCGGGGGACAAGAGACCCAGTACTTC. Protein: CAISGPSGGQETQYF.

The V call is TRBV6-1, the J call TRBJ1-3; TRBD1 matches 10 bases. The CDR3 is 18 residues long. V gave up 1 base and J gave up 1 base; unmatched junction bases: 7. Germline V lookup: CDR1 MNHNS, CDR2 SASEGT. In DNA, the CDR3 is TGTGCCAGCAGTGAAGTCGACAGGGGGCTCAGATCTGGAAACACCATATATTTT. Translated, it gives CASSEVDRGLRSGNTIYF.

This chain joins TRBV11-2 and TRBJ1-1; D is unclear. Germline CDR1 is SGHAT and CDR2 is FQNNGV. V lost 8 bases and J lost 4, with 17 bases in between. CDR3 size: 14 residues. The DNA of the CDR3 is TGTGCCAGCGACTACGCGGGCCGGGGCACTGAAGCTTTCTTT. Its protein product is CASDYAGRGTEAFF.

The chain is built from TRBV19 and TRBJ2-1; D is unresolved. In germline, CDR1 is LNHDA, CDR2 SQIVND (reference sequence). V was shortened by 6 bases and J by 9 bases, with 9 bases between the two germline ends. This CDR3 has 11 amino acids. This CDR3 reads CASRALSEQFF. The CDR3 coding sequence is TGTGCCAGTAGAGCCCTAAGTGAGCAGTTCTTC.

The chain joins TRBV7-9 to TRBJ2-7; 7 nucleotides align to TRBD2. Germline V gene sequence: CDR1 SEHNR, CDR2 FQNEAQ (reference sequence). Trimming took 5 bases from V and 1 from J; bases not matched to a gene: 8. This CDR3 is 15 amino acids long. The CDR3 nucleotides read TGTGCCAGCAGCCTCGGTGGGGGGGGTTCCTACGAGCAGTACTTC. Translated, it gives CASSLGGGGSYEQYF.

The rearrangement uses TRBV5-6 and TRBJ1-4, with 9 bases fitting TRBD1. Per the germline V gene, CDR1 is SGHDT and CDR2 is YYEEEE. This CDR3 spans 14 amino acids. V trimming: 2 bases; J trimming: 5 bases; junction bases outside the gene matches: 1. Written as DNA, the CDR3 is TGTGCCAGCAGCTTCGGACAGGGGAATGAAAAACTGTTTTTT. This translates into CASSFGQGNEKLFF.

J is TRBJ1-4 and V is TRBV13, with TRBD1 as a possible D gene (5 bases). This CDR3 region has 14 residues. The germline CDR1 and CDR2 sequences are PRHDT and FYEKMQ (reference sequence). Deletions cut 0 bases from V and 5 bases from J, with 7 bases between. The chain's CDR3 is CASSLGRVNEKLFF. CDR3 DNA sequence: TGTGCCAGCAGCTTAGGCAGGGTAAATGAAAAACTGTTTTTT.

This clone was recorded a few times. V gene TRBV5-1 combines with J gene TRBJ2-1, with TRBD1 matching over 12 bases. The junction had 3 bases not matched to a gene; V was cut back by 3 bases and J by 8 bases. The CDR3 is made up of 14 amino acids. Per germline, CDR1 SGHRS and CDR2 YFSETQ. The CDR3 sequence: CASSWGTGGDEQFF. CDR3 nucleotide sequence: TGCGCCAGCAGCTGGGGGACAGGGGGCGATGAGCAGTTCTTC.

V is TRBV2 and J is TRBJ2-1; TRBD2 matches at 15 bases. Germline CDR1 reads SNHLY; CDR2 reads FYNNEI. This CDR3 comprises 16 residues. The V segment lost 7 bases and the J segment 7 bases; nucleotides outside the gene matches: 8. Here the CDR3 reads CASIRTSGGAENEQFF. DNA of the CDR3: TGTGCCAGCATTCGGACTAGCGGGGGGGCCGAAAATGAGCAGTTCTTC. Supplemented by reference TRBV2 and TRBJ2-1, the full variable domain reads EPEVTQTPSHQVTQMGQEVILRCVPISNHLYFYWYRQILGQKVEFLVSFYNNEISEKSEIFDDQFSVERPDGSNFTLKIRSTKLEDSAMYFCASIRTSGGAENEQFFGPGTRLTVL.

The chain carries TRBV27 and TRBJ1-2; D uncertain. There are 13 residues in the CDR3. Germline V gene lookup returns CDR1 MNHEY and CDR2 SMNVEV (reference sequence). V lost 2 bases to trimming and J lost 2 bases, with 6 bases between them. This CDR3 reads CASSLGGNYGYTF. DNA of the CDR3: TGTGCCAGCAGTTTAGGCGGGAACTATGGCTACACCTTC.

This rearrangement joins TRBV6-1 to TRBJ1-2; D gene uncertain. The length of the CDR3 is 16 residues. Trimming removed 1 base from V and 3 bases from J, with 15 bases in between. Germline assignment: CDR1 MNHNS and CDR2 SASEGT. CDR3 coding DNA: TGTGCCAGCAGTGAAGGGTTAGGACTCGTAGACTATGGCTACACCTTC. Its translation is CASSEGLGLVDYGYTF.

The chain couples TRBV7-8 to TRBJ2-7; maybe TRBD2 (6 bases). This CDR3 is built from 16 residues. Germline assignment: CDR1 SGHVS and CDR2 FQNEAQ. V was shortened by 1 base and J by 0 bases, with 13 bases between the two germline ends. CDR3 nucleotide sequence: TGTGCCAGCAGCTTAGGCGGGGCCGGAAGCTCCTACGAGCAGTACTTC. Translating it yields CASSLGGAGSSYEQYF.

The V call is TRBV7-6, the J call TRBJ2-2, with D hard to call. Trimming shortened V by 6 bases and J by 5 bases, and 10 bases separated the two germline ends. The CDR3 is 13 amino acids. CDR1 is SGHVS, CDR2 FNYEAQ, per germline. The DNA for the CDR3 is TGTGCCAGCAGAAACTCCCTGACCGGGGAGCTGTTTTTT. Protein: CASRNSLTGELFF.

The genes are TRBV2 and TRBJ2-1; 11 positions match TRBD2. Looked up from germline, CDR1 is SNHLY and CDR2 is FYNNEI. V lost 6 bases to trimming and J lost 4 bases; unmatched junction nucleotides: 11. The length of the CDR3 is 17 residues. The CDR3 DNA is TGTGCCAGCAGGGCCGGGACTAGCGGCGACGGGTACAATGAGCAGTTCTTC. The encoded protein is CASRAGTSGDGYNEQFF.

This chain uses TRBV25-1 with TRBJ1-1; 8 bases match TRBD1. The ends lost 3 bases at V and 2 bases at J; junction bases unmatched: 2. The CDR3 contains 14 residues. Germline values: CDR1 MGHDK, CDR2 SYGVNS. The CDR3 DNA reads as TGTGCCAGCAGTGACAGGGGGCATAACACTGAAGCTTTCTTT. Its translation is CASSDRGHNTEAFF.

This chain uses TRBV11-2 with TRBJ2-1; tentatively, D is TRBD2 (5 bases). This CDR3 contains 17 residues. Trimming shortened V by 4 bases and J by 0 bases, and 16 bases separated the two germline ends. The germline V gene encodes CDR1 SGHAT and CDR2 FQNNGV. The CDR3 region is CASSSSDGEISYNEQFF. The CDR3 nucleotides read TGTGCCAGCAGCTCGTCGGACGGGGAGATCTCCTACAATGAGCAGTTCTTC.

The table lists this clone with a count of one. The J gene is TRBJ2-7, the V gene TRBV27, with D tentatively TRBD1 (6 bases). The CDR3 length is 13 residues. Looked up from germline, CDR1 is MNHEY and CDR2 is SMNVEV (reference sequence). Deletions cut 5 bases from V and 7 bases from J, with 15 bases between. The chain's CDR3 is CASSPGGGGEQYF. The DNA of the CDR3 is TGTGCCAGCAGTCCTGGGGGCGGTGGGGAGCAGTACTTC.

The chain combines TRBV18 with TRBJ1-2, with TRBD1 matching 8 bases. The CDR3 runs 17 residues. CDR1 is KGHSH and CDR2 is LQKENI in the germline V gene. The trim removed 3 bases at V and 5 bases at J, leaving 14 bases unmatched. CDR3 in amino acids: CASSPTPTGVGIYGYTF. CDR3 nucleotides: TGTGCCAGCTCACCCACCCCGACAGGGGTGGGTATATATGGCTACACCTTC.